Listed below are T cell receptor beta chains from one sample, sequenced in a study of T cell changes during pregnancy in multiple sclerosis. The repertoire was sequenced with immunoSEQ multiplex PCR; TCRdb's copy has only in-frame clones and lacks some. The sample shows just over 90,000 clones, roughly 91% of them seen only once. The source material was peripheral blood, sampled after pregnancy. The receptors come from a female donor in good health, enrolled as a control in a pregnancy study. The CDR3 runs from the conserved cysteine through the conserved F or W. A D gene is named only where the DNA matches it firmly. Size is stated for part of the rows, as once, few or many counts, or as a class when the clone is expanded.

CDR3 protein,CDR3 DNA,D gene,J gene,V gene,CDR3 length,clone size
CASSPGQGYNEQFF,TGCGCCAGCAGCCCTGGACAGGGATACAATGAGCAGTTCTTC,TRBD1,TRBJ2-1,TRBV4-3,14,NA
CASSRTGGFSGANVLTF,TGTGCCAGCAGCCGGACAGGGGGCTTCTCTGGGGCCAACGTCCTGACTTTC,TRBD1,TRBJ2-6,TRBV7-9,17,NA
CASSRTGAGNEQFF,TGTGCCAGCTCACGGACAGGGGCGGGCAATGAGCAGTTCTTC,TRBD1,TRBJ2-1,TRBV18,14,NA
CASSRGQGINIQYF,TGCGCCAGCAGCCGCGGACAGGGGATAAACATTCAGTACTTC,TRBD1,TRBJ2-4,TRBV4-3,14,NA
CASSLSQGVTEAFF,TGTGCCAGCAGCTTAAGTCAGGGCGTCACTGAAGCTTTCTTT,NA,TRBJ1-1,TRBV7-3,14,NA
CASSAQGAGPYTGELFF,TGTGCCAGCAGCGCCCAAGGTGCGGGTCCATACACCGGGGAGCTGTTTTTT,NA,TRBJ2-2,TRBV7-9,17,NA
CASSPGQGIGSDTQYF,TGCGCCAGCAGCCCGGGACAGGGGATCGGGTCAGATACGCAGTATTTT,TRBD1,TRBJ2-3,TRBV5-1,16,once
CASKGTSGSSSYNEQFF,TGTGCCAGCAAGGGGACTAGCGGCAGTAGCTCCTACAATGAGCAGTTCTTC,TRBD2,TRBJ2-1,TRBV19,17,NA
CASSAYNTGELFF,TGTGCCAGCAGCGCTTATAACACCGGGGAGCTGTTTTTT,NA,TRBJ2-2,TRBV9,13,NA
CASSLSTGLGTYEQYF,TGTGCCAGCAGCCTCTCGACAGGGCTGGGAACCTACGAGCAGTACTTC,TRBD1,TRBJ2-7,TRBV11-2,16,NA
CASSTGTDNTGELFF,TGTGCCAGCAGCACCGGGACAGATAACACCGGGGAGCTGTTTTTT,TRBD1,TRBJ2-2,TRBV5-4,15,NA
CASSLRGTLQETQYF,TGTGCCAGCAGCTTACGGGGAACTCTCCAAGAGACCCAGTACTTC,NA,TRBJ2-5,TRBV7-9,15,NA
CASSVGQGGAGELFF,TGTGCCAGCAGCGTTGGACAGGGTGGCGCCGGGGAGCTGTTTTTT,TRBD1,TRBJ2-2,TRBV7-3,15,NA
CASRDTPRTEAFF,TGTGCCAGCAGGGACACCCCGAGAACTGAAGCTTTCTTT,NA,TRBJ1-1,TRBV25-1,13,NA
CASSRQGAPGANVLTF,TGTGCCAGCTCACGACAGGGGGCCCCTGGGGCCAACGTCCTGACTTTC,TRBD1,TRBJ2-6,TRBV18,16,NA
CASSPTGGLRNEQFF,TGTGCCAGCAGCCCGACAGGGGGGCTTCGCAATGAGCAGTTCTTC,TRBD1,TRBJ2-1,TRBV14,15,NA
CASSVQGFNQPQHF,TGTGCCAGCAGCGTACAGGGGTTCAATCAGCCCCAGCATTTT,TRBD1,TRBJ1-5,TRBV6-1,14,NA
CASSSGLTYEQYF,TGTGCCAGCAGTTCGGGACTAACCTACGAGCAGTACTTC,TRBD2,TRBJ2-7,TRBV7-2,13,NA
CASSSRKQGAGFYGYTF,TGTGCCAGCAGCTCAAGAAAACAGGGGGCTGGGTTCTATGGCTACACCTTC,TRBD1,TRBJ1-2,TRBV7-2,17,NA
CAWNPGRVEAFF,TGTGCCTGGAATCCGGGCAGGGTTGAAGCTTTCTTT,NA,TRBJ1-1,TRBV30,12,few
CASSLDRGASTGELFF,TGTGCCAGCAGCTTGGACAGGGGGGCCAGCACCGGGGAGCTGTTTTTT,TRBD1,TRBJ2-2,TRBV5-8,16,NA
CASSLAGTGGFGNTIYF,TGCGCCAGCAGCTTGGCTGGGACAGGGGGCTTTGGAAACACCATATATTTT,TRBD1,TRBJ1-3,TRBV5-1,17,NA
CASSLTELNSPLHF,TGTGCCAGCAGCCTGACAGAACTGAATTCACCCCTCCACTTT,NA,TRBJ1-6,TRBV5-4,14,NA
CASSDPSGGTTDTQYF,TGTGCCAGCAGTGATCCTAGCGGGGGCACCACAGATACGCAGTATTTT,TRBD2,TRBJ2-3,TRBV6-1,16,NA
CASSKPGQGNTEAFF,TGTGCCAGTAGTAAGCCGGGACAGGGCAACACTGAAGCTTTCTTT,TRBD1,TRBJ1-1,TRBV19,15,NA
CASSNGGNQPQHF,TGTGCCAGCTCAAACGGGGGAAATCAGCCCCAGCATTTT,NA,TRBJ1-5,TRBV18,13,NA
CASSYSTGGEGYTF,TGTGCCAGCAGTTACTCTACAGGGGGCGAAGGCTACACCTTC,TRBD1,TRBJ1-2,TRBV6-5,14,NA
CASSYTGQGGYNEQFF,TGTGCCAGCAGTTACACGGGACAGGGGGGGTACAATGAGCAGTTCTTC,TRBD1,TRBJ2-1,TRBV6-5,16,NA
CASSFSGARETQYF,TGTGCCAGCAGCTTTAGCGGGGCCCGGGAGACCCAGTACTTC,TRBD2,TRBJ2-5,TRBV9,14,NA
CASSSGTVREQYF,TGTGCCAGCTCATCAGGGACAGTACGCGAGCAGTACTTC,TRBD1,TRBJ2-7,TRBV18,13,NA
CASILPGGRDEQFF,TGTGCCAGCATTCTTCCGGGGGGGCGGGATGAGCAGTTCTTC,TRBD2,TRBJ2-1,TRBV6-1,14,NA
CASSLARQGRGNSPLHF,TGTGCCAGCAGCTTAGCGAGGCAGGGGAGAGGGAATTCACCCCTCCACTTT,NA,TRBJ1-6,TRBV7-8,17,NA
CASSFQGSYGYTF,TGTGCCAGCAGCTTTCAGGGAAGTTATGGCTACACCTTC,NA,TRBJ1-2,TRBV7-8,13,once
CASSEKLNTEAFF,TGTGCCAGTAGTGAGAAGCTGAACACTGAAGCTTTCTTT,NA,TRBJ1-1,TRBV19,13,NA
CASRAYAGGTGELFF,TGTGCCAGCAGGGCCTATGCAGGGGGCACCGGGGAGCTGTTTTTT,TRBD1,TRBJ2-2,TRBV6-4,15,once
CASSLPGSPKTQYF,TGTGCCAGCAGCTTACCAGGGTCCCCAAAGACCCAGTACTTC,NA,TRBJ2-5,TRBV7-9,14,NA
CASSYWVTGNHYEQYF,TGTGCCAGCAGTTACTGGGTGACAGGGAACCACTACGAGCAGTACTTC,TRBD1,TRBJ2-7,TRBV6-5,16,NA
CSVAAGWTGSRTDTQYF,TGCAGCGTCGCCGCCGGATGGACAGGGTCTCGGACAGATACGCAGTATTTT,TRBD1,TRBJ2-3,TRBV29-1,17,NA
CASRRRGTNYGYTF,TGTGCCAGCAGAAGACGGGGTACTAACTATGGCTACACCTTC,NA,TRBJ1-2,TRBV28,14,NA
CASSPPGTGEEKLFF,TGTGCCAGCAGTCCCCCCGGGACAGGGGAAGAAAAACTGTTTTTT,TRBD1,TRBJ1-4,TRBV6-6,15,NA
CASSVVGFSTDTQYF,TGTGCCAGCAGCGTAGTTGGCTTCAGCACAGATACGCAGTATTTT,NA,TRBJ2-3,TRBV9,15,NA
CASRFELSYRKNQPQHF,TGTGCAAGTCGCTTCGAATTATCGTACAGGAAGAATCAGCCCCAGCATTTT,NA,TRBJ1-5,TRBV12-2,17,NA
CASSLVGERPFTDTQYF,TGTGCCAGCAGTTTGGTCGGGGAGCGACCCTTCACAGATACGCAGTATTTT,NA,TRBJ2-3,TRBV28,17,once
CASSQDRTTGYEQYF,TGCGCCAGCAGCCAAGATCGTACGACGGGATACGAGCAGTACTTC,NA,TRBJ2-7,TRBV4-3,15,NA
CASSRVRGSNQPQHF,TGCGCCAGCAGCCGCGTAAGGGGGAGCAATCAGCCCCAGCATTTT,NA,TRBJ1-5,TRBV4-3,15,NA
CASSPGPRGAYEQYF,TGTGCCAGCAGCCCCGGGCCTCGGGGGGCCTACGAGCAGTACTTC,TRBD2,TRBJ2-7,TRBV9,15,NA
CASSLWTGLEAGNTIYF,TGTGCCAGCAGCTTATGGACAGGGTTGGAGGCCGGAAACACCATATATTTT,TRBD1,TRBJ1-3,TRBV7-2,17,NA
CSVSRGIRTEAFF,TGCAGCGTCTCACGGGGGATTAGGACTGAAGCTTTCTTT,NA,TRBJ1-1,TRBV29-1,13,NA
CASSQDRSGKSSYNSPLHF,TGCGCCAGCAGCCAAGATCGATCAGGGAAGAGCTCCTATAATTCACCCCTCCACTTT,NA,TRBJ1-6,TRBV4-3,19,NA
CASSFGGLAKNIQYF,TGTGCCAGCAGCTTCGGCGGTCTAGCCAAAAACATTCAGTACTTC,NA,TRBJ2-4,TRBV7-9,15,NA
CASSLGAGGNTIYF,TGTGCCAGCAGCTTAGGGGCAGGTGGAAACACCATATATTTT,NA,TRBJ1-3,TRBV7-9,14,NA